The next 18 T cell receptor beta chains were all read from a single sample in a study of blood T cell repertoires in COVID-19. Method: immunoSEQ multiplex PCR; TCRdb's copy keeps in-frame clones and lacks some. The top ten clones hold approximately 3.5% of a sample with about 140,000 clones, roughly 80% of them seen once. The sample consisted of peripheral blood. The receptor source for this set is a man between 65 and 79 years old who had recovered from COVID-19.

A few counts support this clone. The chain uses TRBV5-1 and TRBJ2-7; 7 bases are shared with TRBD1. The CDR3 has 16 residues. V dropped 3 bases and J dropped 0; count of bases not matched to a gene: 9. Germline V lookup: CDR1 SGHRS, CDR2 YFSETQ. The CDR3 spells CASSSEQGPSSYEQYF. The CDR3 DNA reads TGCGCCAGCAGCTCAGAACAGGGGCCAAGCTCCTACGAGCAGTACTTC.

V is TRBV6-5 and J is TRBJ2-1; tentative D call: TRBD1 (6 bases). Trimming left V 6 bases short and J 5 bases short, with 17 bases between. The length of the CDR3 is 15 residues. The germline CDR1 and CDR2 sequences are MNHEY and SVGAGI. The CDR3 bases are TGTGCCAGCAGCCCCGGGACATTGAACAACAATGAGCAGTTCTTC. This translates into CASSPGTLNNNEQFF.

The chain links TRBV9 to TRBJ1-2; D remains ambiguous. V was trimmed by 0 bases and J by 4 bases, leaving 4 bases between them. The CDR3 length is 12 residues. CDR1 SGDLS and CDR2 YYNGEE come from the germline V gene. CDR3 bases: TGTGCCAGCAGCGTAGACAGCTATGGCTACACCTTC. It is translated as CASSVDSYGYTF.

V usage is TRBV6-4 and J usage is TRBJ1-5, with a weak D call TRBD1 (6 bases). CDR3 size: 16 residues. V was clipped by 4 bases and J by 7 bases, with 20 bases between them. The germline V gene has CDR1 MRHNA and CDR2 SNTAGT. CDR3 nucleotide sequence: TGTGCCAGCAGTGCCCTACAGGGAAGGGCCAGGCAGCCCCAGCATTTT. Encoded protein: CASSALQGRARQPQHF.

The genes are TRBV18 and TRBJ2-5, with D possibly being TRBD1 (5 bases). The ends were cut back, 3 bases at V and 2 bases at J, with 10 bases in the middle. Germline values: CDR1 KGHSH, CDR2 LQKENI. The CDR3 length is 14 residues. The CDR3 is CASSPSRAQETQYF. The CDR3 DNA follows: TGTGCCAGCTCACCCTCCAGGGCACAAGAGACCCAGTACTTC. The full variable domain, completed using reference TRBV18 and TRBJ2-5, is NAGVMQNPRHLVRRRGQEARLRCSPMKGHSHVYWYRQLPEEGLKFMVYLQKENIIDESGMPKERFSAEFPKEGPSILRIQQVVRGDSAAYFCASSPSRAQETQYFGPGTRLLVL.

This CDR3 is CATKKGKGWTSGCNNEQFF. The DNA of the CDR3 is TGTGCCACCAAAAAGGGGAAAGGTTGGACTAGCGGGTGCAACAATGAGCAGTTCTTC. V is TRBV24-1 and J is TRBJ2-1; 11 bases line up with TRBD2. Germline-derived CDR1 and CDR2 are KGHDR and SFDVKD. J gave up 5 bases and V 8 bases, and 19 bases lay outside the gene matches. The CDR3 totals 19 residues.

This rearrangement joins TRBV15 to TRBJ2-7, with no clear D. The CDR3 has 15 residues. Germline V gene data show CDR1 as LNHNV and CDR2 as YYDKDF (reference sequence). V was trimmed by 1 base and J by 3 bases, leaving 13 bases between them. The CDR3 region is CATSRVMSGGYEQYF. In DNA form, the CDR3 reads TGTGCCACCAGCAGAGTCATGAGTGGTGGCTACGAGCAGTACTTC.

The chain joins TRBV13 to TRBJ2-5; 7 bases agree with TRBD1. The trim removed 5 bases at V and 2 bases at J, leaving 8 bases unmatched. The CDR3 has 15 residues. Germline V lookup: CDR1 PRHDT, CDR2 FYEKMQ (reference sequence). The CDR3 protein is CASSHRGGGQETQYF. The CDR3 coding sequence is TGTGCCAGCAGCCACAGGGGTGGGGGACAAGAGACCCAGTACTTC.

This clone was seen more than once but under ten times. The chain employs TRBV5-1 and TRBJ1-4; D unresolved. This CDR3 contains 16 residues. CDR1 is SGHRS and CDR2 is YFSETQ in the germline V gene. V was cut by 0 bases and J by 0 bases, with 9 bases left in between. The CDR3 DNA follows: TGCGCCAGCAGCTTGGAGTCGGTCGCAACTAATGAAAAACTGTTTTTT. Its translation: CASSLESVATNEKLFF. The full variable domain, rest sourced from reference TRBV5-1 and TRBJ1-4, is KAGVTQTPRYLIKTRGQQVTLSCSPISGHRSVSWYQQTPGQGLQFLFEYFSETQRNKGNFPGRFSGRQFSNSRSEMNVSTLELGDSALYLCASSLESVATNEKLFFGSGTQLSVL.

The chain combines TRBV4-1 with TRBJ2-1, with 9 bases aligning to TRBD2. CDR1 is MGHRA and CDR2 is YSYEKL in the germline V gene. The V and J ends lost 0 bases and 4 bases, in that order; junction bases with no gene match: 1. The CDR3 is 15 amino acids. CDR3 sequence reads: CASSQDSGSYNEQFF. In DNA form, the CDR3 reads TGCGCCAGCAGCCAAGATAGCGGGAGTTACAATGAGCAGTTCTTC.

The chain is built from TRBV5-4 and TRBJ1-3; perhaps TRBD1 as D (6 bases). V was pared by 0 bases and J by 7 bases, with 11 bases between. The CDR3 consists of 14 residues. The germline gives CDR1 SGHNT, CDR2 YYREEE (reference sequence). CDR3 bases: TGTGCCAGCAGCTTGGACAGGGAGGGGAACACCATATATTTT. It translates to CASSLDREGNTIYF. Based on the CDR3 plus reference TRBV5-4 and TRBJ1-3, the full variable domain is ETGVTQSPTHLIKTRGQQVTLRCSSQSGHNTVSWYQQALGQGPQFIFQYYREEENGRGNFPPRFSGLQFPNYSSELNVNALELDDSALYLCASSLDREGNTIYFGEGSWLTVV.

The chain joins TRBV2 to TRBJ2-7, with D tentatively TRBD1 (7 bases). CDR1 is SNHLY and CDR2 is FYNNEI in the germline V gene. There are 13 residues in the CDR3. Trimming removed 9 bases at V and 4 bases at J, with 16 bases between. Here the CDR3 reads CARSQGGLYEQYF. CDR3 nucleotides: TGTGCCAGGAGTCAGGGGGGTTTGTACGAGCAGTACTTC.

This clone was detected a few times. The CDR3 loop is CASSVGTGANTGELFF. As DNA, the CDR3 is TGTGCCAGCAGTGTCGGGACAGGTGCGAACACCGGGGAGCTGTTTTTT. The genes are TRBV2 and TRBJ2-2; 8 bases agree with TRBD1. Germline V CDR1 and CDR2: SNHLY, FYNNEI. This CDR3 has 16 residues. V was clipped by 4 bases and J by 0 bases; unmatched bases: 4.

The rearrangement links TRBV2 to TRBJ2-2, with D maybe TRBD1 (6 bases). Trimming stripped 3 bases from V and 1 base from J, with 9 bases between. The CDR3 covers 15 residues. Germline lookup yields CDR1 SNHLY and CDR2 FYNNEI. CDR3 nucleotide sequence: TGTGCCAGCAGTGATGACAGGCGGAACACCGGGGAGCTGTTTTTT. It codes for CASSDDRRNTGELFF.

This clone has only a few counts. This chain connects TRBV5-4 to TRBJ2-2, with TRBD1 matching over 7 bases. The CDR3 sequence is 17 residues long. Germline V lookup: CDR1 SGHNT, CDR2 YYREEE (reference sequence). J lost 4 bases, V lost 4 bases, and 13 bases had no gene match. Here the CDR3 reads CASSPGSPGTATGELFF. Written as DNA, the CDR3 is TGTGCCAGCAGCCCTGGATCCCCCGGGACAGCCACCGGGGAGCTGTTTTTT. Full variable domain (remainder filled in from reference TRBV5-4 and TRBJ2-2): ETGVTQSPTHLIKTRGQQVTLRCSSQSGHNTVSWYQQALGQGPQFIFQYYREEENGRGNFPPRFSGLQFPNYSSELNVNALELDDSALYLCASSPGSPGTATGELFFGEGSRLTVL.

The chain carries TRBV3-1 (or the pseudogene TRBV3-2) and TRBJ2-3; tentative D call: TRBD2 (6 bases). Trimming left V 1 base short and J 2 bases short, with 13 bases between. CDR3 length: 16 amino acids. Germline V gene lookup returns CDR1 LGHDT and CDR2 YNNKEL (reference sequence). CDR3 nucleotides: TGTGCCAGCAGCCAAGGGACGGGACTCTACACAGATACGCAGTATTTT. It translates to CASSQGTGLYTDTQYF.

The chain couples TRBV2 to TRBJ1-5; maybe TRBD1 (6 bases). The CDR3 has 17 amino acids. V lost 1 base to trimming and J lost 2 bases, with 15 bases between them. The germline V gene has CDR1 SNHLY and CDR2 FYNNEI. The CDR3 DNA reads as TGTGCCAGCAGTGAAGTATCCAGGCAGGGGCGCAATCAGCCCCAGCATTTT. Translating it yields CASSEVSRQGRNQPQHF.

The chain is built from TRBV27 and TRBJ2-7, with 11 nucleotides matching TRBD2. Germline-derived CDR1 and CDR2 are MNHEY and SMNVEV (reference sequence). The CDR3 totals 15 residues. Trimming removed 4 bases from V and 4 bases from J; junction bases left unmatched: 6. The CDR3 DNA reads TGTGCCAGCAGTTACCGACTAGCGGGATCATACGAGCAGTACTTC. Amino acid sequence: CASSYRLAGSYEQYF.